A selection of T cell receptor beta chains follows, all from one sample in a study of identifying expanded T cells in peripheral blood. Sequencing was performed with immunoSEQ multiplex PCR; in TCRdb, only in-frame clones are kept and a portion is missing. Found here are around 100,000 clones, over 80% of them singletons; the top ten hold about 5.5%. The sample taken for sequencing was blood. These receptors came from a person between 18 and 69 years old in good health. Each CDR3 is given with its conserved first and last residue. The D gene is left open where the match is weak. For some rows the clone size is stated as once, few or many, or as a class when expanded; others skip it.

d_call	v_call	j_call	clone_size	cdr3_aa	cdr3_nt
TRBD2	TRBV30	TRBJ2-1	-	CAWNKRGAYNEQFF	TGTGCCTGGAATAAGCGGGGAGCCTACAATGAGCAGTTCTTC
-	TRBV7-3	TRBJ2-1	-	CASSLGPSQFYNEQFF	TGTGCCAGCAGCTTAGGGCCTAGTCAATTCTACAATGAGCAGTTCTTC
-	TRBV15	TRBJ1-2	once	CATSIDRDRGYTF	TGTGCCACCAGCATCGATCGGGACCGTGGCTACACCTTC
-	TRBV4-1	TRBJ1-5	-	CASSQDLEGHSNQPQHF	TGCGCCAGCAGCCAAGATCTTGAGGGACATAGCAATCAGCCCCAGCATTTT
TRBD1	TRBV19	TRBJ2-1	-	CASRLEQGANVYNEQFF	TGTGCCAGTAGACTCGAACAGGGGGCAAACGTCTACAATGAGCAGTTCTTC
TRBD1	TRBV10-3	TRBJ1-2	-	CAISESLHVMKGGWYGYTF	TGTGCCATCAGTGAGTCCCTTCACGTTATGAAAGGGGGCTGGTATGGCTACACCTTC
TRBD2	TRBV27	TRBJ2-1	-	CASSLNPSTSAPRENEQFF	TGTGCCAGCAGTTTAAACCCCTCCACTAGCGCCCCTCGAGAGAATGAGCAGTTCTTC
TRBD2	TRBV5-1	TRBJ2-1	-	CASSPQTSGLNYNEQFF	TGCGCCAGCAGCCCACAGACTAGCGGGCTAAACTACAATGAGCAGTTCTTC
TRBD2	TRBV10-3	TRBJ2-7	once	CAISEREGHEQYF	TGTGCCATCAGTGAGCGGGAGGGCCACGAGCAGTACTTC
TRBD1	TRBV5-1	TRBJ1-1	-	CASSLPAGGTEAFF	TGCGCCAGCAGCTTGCCGGCAGGGGGGACTGAAGCTTTCTTT
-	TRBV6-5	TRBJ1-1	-	CASSSAMNTEAFF	TGTGCCAGCAGTTCCGCCATGAACACTGAAGCTTTCTTT
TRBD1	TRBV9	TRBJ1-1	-	CASSVNGDRGLGEAFF	TGTGCCAGCAGCGTAAATGGGGACAGGGGGCTGGGTGAAGCTTTCTTT
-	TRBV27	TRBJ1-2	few	CASRAPGFYGYTF	TGTGCCAGCAGGGCTCCCGGGTTCTATGGCTACACCTTC
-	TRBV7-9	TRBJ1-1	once	CASSRDGWNTEAFF	TGTGCCAGCAGCAGGGACGGTTGGAACACTGAAGCTTTCTTT
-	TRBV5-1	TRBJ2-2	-	CASSLGAGVTGELFF	TGCGCCAGCAGCTTGGGCGCAGGGGTCACCGGGGAGCTGTTTTTT
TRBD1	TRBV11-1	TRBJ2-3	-	CASSRGQGPQYF	TGTGCCAGCAGCCGGGGACAGGGACCGCAGTATTTT
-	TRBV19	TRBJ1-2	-	CASRIGTAYGYTF	TGTGCCAGTAGGATCGGGACGGCCTATGGCTACACCTTC
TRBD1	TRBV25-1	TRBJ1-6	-	CASQVNRGTYNSPLHF	TGTGCCAGCCAAGTGAACAGGGGTACCTATAATTCACCCCTCCACTTT
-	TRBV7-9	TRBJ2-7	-	CASSLEDKAYEQYF	TGTGCCAGCAGCTTAGAGGACAAGGCCTACGAGCAGTACTTC
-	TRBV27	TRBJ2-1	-	CASSLASNEQFF	TGTGCCAGCAGTTTAGCTTCCAATGAGCAGTTCTTC
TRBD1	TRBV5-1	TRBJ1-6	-	CASSPGQGNSYNSPLHF	TGCGCCAGCAGCCCGGGACAGGGAAACTCCTATAATTCACCCCTCCACTTT
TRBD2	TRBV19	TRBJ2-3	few	CASSPTGLASADTQYF	TGTGCCAGTAGTCCTACGGGACTAGCTTCCGCAGATACGCAGTATTTT
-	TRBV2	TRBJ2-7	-	CASTPDSYEQYF	TGTGCCAGCACCCCGGACTCCTACGAGCAGTACTTC
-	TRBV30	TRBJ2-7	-	CAWSGGLTYEQYF	TGTGCCTGGAGTGGGGGGCTGACCTACGAGCAGTACTTC
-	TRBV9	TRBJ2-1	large	CASSVGLPYNEQFF	TGTGCCAGCAGCGTAGGACTTCCCTACAATGAGCAGTTCTTC
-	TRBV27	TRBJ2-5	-	CASSRDRQETQYF	TGTGCCAGCAGTCGCGATCGACAAGAGACCCAGTACTTC
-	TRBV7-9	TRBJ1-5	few	CASSRDDQPQHF	TGTGCCAGCAGCCGGGATGATCAGCCCCAGCATTTT
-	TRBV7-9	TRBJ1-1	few	CASSLTENTEAFF	TGTGCCAGCAGCTTAACGGAGAACACTGAAGCTTTCTTT
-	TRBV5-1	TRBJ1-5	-	CASSLDPDQPQHF	TGCGCCAGCAGCTTGGACCCCGATCAGCCCCAGCATTTT
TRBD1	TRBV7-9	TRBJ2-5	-	CASSLGVTGGSETQYF	TGTGCCAGCAGCTTAGGAGTGACAGGGGGCTCGGAGACCCAGTACTTC
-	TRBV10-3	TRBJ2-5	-	CAISEVTVQETQYF	TGTGCCATCAGTGAAGTAACGGTCCAAGAGACCCAGTACTTC
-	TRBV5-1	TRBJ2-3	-	CASSVRVGTDTQYF	TGCGCCAGCAGCGTCAGGGTAGGGACAGATACGCAGTATTTT
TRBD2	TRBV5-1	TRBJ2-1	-	CASSTGLAGEPQFF	TGCGCCAGCAGCACGGGACTAGCGGGGGAGCCGCAGTTCTTC
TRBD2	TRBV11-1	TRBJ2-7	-	CASSLKASGGFHEQYF	TGTGCCAGCAGCTTAAAAGCTAGCGGGGGGTTCCACGAGCAGTACTTC
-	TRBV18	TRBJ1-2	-	CASSQDRANYGYTF	TGTGCCAGCTCACAGGACAGAGCTAACTATGGCTACACCTTC
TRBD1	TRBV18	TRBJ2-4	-	CASSPTGGGQNIQYF	TGTGCCAGCTCTCCGACAGGGGGCGGCCAAAACATTCAGTACTTC
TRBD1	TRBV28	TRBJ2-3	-	CASSLVQGALDTQYF	TGTGCCAGCAGTTTGGTGCAGGGGGCATTGGATACGCAGTATTTT
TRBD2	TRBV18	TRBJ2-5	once	CASSPPLAEDVRTQYF	TGTGCCAGCTCACCCCCTCTAGCGGAGGACGTTCGGACCCAGTACTTC
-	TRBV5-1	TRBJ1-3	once	CASSLESTSGNTIYF	TGCGCCAGCAGCTTGGAGAGCACTTCTGGAAACACCATATATTTT
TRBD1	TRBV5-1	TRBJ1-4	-	CASSLGQGQGNEKLFF	TGCGCCAGCAGCTTGGGACAGGGACAGGGGAATGAAAAACTGTTTTTT
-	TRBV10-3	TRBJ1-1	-	CAVQQGDGTEAFF	TGTGCCGTCCAACAGGGAGATGGCACTGAAGCTTTCTTT
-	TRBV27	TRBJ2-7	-	CASSRYGVHEQYF	TGTGCCAGCAGCCGATACGGGGTCCACGAGCAGTACTTC
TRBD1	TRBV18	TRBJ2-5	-	CASSTTGGRKETQYF	TGTGCCAGCTCAACAACAGGGGGCCGAAAAGAGACCCAGTACTTC
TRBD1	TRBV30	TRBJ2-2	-	CAWSPRPGQGTGELFF	TGTGCCTGGAGTCCTAGACCGGGACAGGGCACCGGGGAGCTGTTTTTT
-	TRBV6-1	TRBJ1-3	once	CASSEIGRPGNTIYF	TGTGCCAGCAGTGAAATCGGAAGACCTGGAAACACCATATATTTT
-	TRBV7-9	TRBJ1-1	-	CASSFGPSNTEAFF	TGTGCCAGCAGCTTCGGACCGTCGAACACTGAAGCTTTCTTT
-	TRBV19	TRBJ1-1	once	CASFKRPMNTEAFF	TGTGCCAGTTTTAAAAGGCCCATGAACACTGAAGCTTTCTTT
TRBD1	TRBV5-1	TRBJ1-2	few	CASSPTDRGSIYGYTF	TGCGCCAGCAGCCCGACGGACAGGGGAAGCATCTATGGCTACACCTTC
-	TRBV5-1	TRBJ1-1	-	CASRPDGTEAFF	TGCGCCAGTCGCCCGGATGGCACTGAAGCTTTCTTT
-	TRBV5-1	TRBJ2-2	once	CASSPDGYRGSGELFF	TGCGCCAGCAGCCCGGATGGGTATCGAGGATCCGGGGAGCTGTTTTTT
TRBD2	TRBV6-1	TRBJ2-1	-	CASRLAERSYNEQFF	TGTGCCAGCCGACTAGCGGAGAGGTCCTACAATGAGCAGTTCTTC
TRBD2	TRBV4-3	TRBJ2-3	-	CASSQEREGQDTQYF	TGCGCCAGCAGCCAAGAGCGGGAGGGCCAGGATACGCAGTATTTT
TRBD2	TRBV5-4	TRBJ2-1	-	CASSPGGLAGGFPHEQFF	TGTGCCAGCAGCCCCGGGGGACTAGCGGGAGGCTTCCCCCATGAGCAGTTCTTC
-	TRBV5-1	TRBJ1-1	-	CASSWLGESTEAFF	TGCGCCAGCAGCTGGTTAGGGGAGAGCACTGAAGCTTTCTTT
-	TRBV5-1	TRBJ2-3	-	CASSHRVGTDTQYF	TGCGCCAGCAGCCACAGGGTAGGCACAGATACGCAGTATTTT
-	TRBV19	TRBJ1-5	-	CASSIAQHNQPQHF	TGTGCCAGTAGTATAGCCCAGCACAATCAGCCCCAGCATTTT
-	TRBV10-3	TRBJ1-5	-	CAISESRERDQPQHF	TGTGCCATCAGTGAAAGCAGGGAAAGAGATCAGCCCCAGCATTTT
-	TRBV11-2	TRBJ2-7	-	CASSNWDSAYEQYF	TGTGCCAGCAGCAACTGGGACTCAGCCTACGAGCAGTACTTC
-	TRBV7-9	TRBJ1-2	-	CASSAIFGEDYGYTF	TGTGCCAGCAGCGCCATCTTTGGTGAAGACTATGGCTACACCTTC
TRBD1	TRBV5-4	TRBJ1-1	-	CASISTRTGGNTEAFF	TGTGCCAGCATCTCTACAAGGACAGGTGGGAACACTGAAGCTTTCTTT